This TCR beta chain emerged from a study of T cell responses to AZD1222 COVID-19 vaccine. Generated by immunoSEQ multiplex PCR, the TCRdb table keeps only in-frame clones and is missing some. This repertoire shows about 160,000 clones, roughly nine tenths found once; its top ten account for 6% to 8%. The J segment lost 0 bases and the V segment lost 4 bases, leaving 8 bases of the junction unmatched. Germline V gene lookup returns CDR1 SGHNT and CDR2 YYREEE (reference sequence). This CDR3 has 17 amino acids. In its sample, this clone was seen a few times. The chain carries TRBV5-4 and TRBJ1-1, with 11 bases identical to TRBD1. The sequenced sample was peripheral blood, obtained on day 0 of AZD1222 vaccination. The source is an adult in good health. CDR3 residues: CASSTGTGGRLNTEAFF. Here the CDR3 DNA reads TGTGCCAGCAGCACCGGGACAGGGGGGCGGCTGAACACTGAAGCTTTCTTT. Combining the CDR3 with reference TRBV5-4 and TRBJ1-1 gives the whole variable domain ETGVTQSPTHLIKTRGQQVTLRCSSQSGHNTVSWYQQALGQGPQFIFQYYREEENGRGNFPPRFSGLQFPNYSSELNVNALELDDSALYLCASSTGTGGRLNTEAFFGQGTRLTVV.